The clone carrying this T cell receptor (beta chain) was counted only a few times. The antigen remains unidentified. Per germline, CDR1 SGHTS and CDR2 YDEGEE. CDR3 length: 11 amino acids. Trimming left V 6 bases short and J 8 bases short, with 11 bases between. The data were obtained in a study of beta chain features in type 1 diabetes. Study-level findings and limits: Any HLA type influence on TCRB rearrangement was left unresolved here.

The investigators reverse transcribed all of the isolated RNA, so they sequenced expressed TCRB transcripts. Data came from immunoSEQ multiplex PCR; TCRdb stores just in-frame clones and leaves some out. The sample has 240,000 or so clones, less than 35% seen once. Material: central memory CD4+ T cells from blood. The chain couples TRBV5-8 to TRBJ1-2; unclear D gene. This sequence originates from a man between 25 and 39 years old in good health. The CDR3 DNA sequence: TGTGCCAGCAATCGGGCGGGAGGCTACACCTTC. As protein: CASNRAGGYTF.